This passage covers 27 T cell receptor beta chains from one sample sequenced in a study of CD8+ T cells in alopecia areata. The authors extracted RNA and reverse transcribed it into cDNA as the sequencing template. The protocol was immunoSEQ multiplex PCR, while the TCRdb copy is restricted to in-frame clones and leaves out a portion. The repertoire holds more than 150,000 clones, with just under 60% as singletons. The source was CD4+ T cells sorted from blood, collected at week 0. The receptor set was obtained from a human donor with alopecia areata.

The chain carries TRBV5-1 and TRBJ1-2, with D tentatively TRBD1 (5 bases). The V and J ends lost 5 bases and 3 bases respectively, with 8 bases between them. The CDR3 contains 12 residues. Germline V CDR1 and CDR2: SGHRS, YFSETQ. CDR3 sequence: CASRSTDYGYTF. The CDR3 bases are TGCGCCAGCAGATCGACAGACTATGGCTACACCTTC.

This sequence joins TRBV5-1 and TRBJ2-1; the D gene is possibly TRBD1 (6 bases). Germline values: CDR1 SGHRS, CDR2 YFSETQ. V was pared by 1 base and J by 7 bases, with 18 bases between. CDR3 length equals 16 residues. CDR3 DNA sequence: TGCGCCAGCAGCTTGCAGCCTACGACAGGTTTGAATGAGCAGTTCTTC. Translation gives CASSLQPTTGLNEQFF.

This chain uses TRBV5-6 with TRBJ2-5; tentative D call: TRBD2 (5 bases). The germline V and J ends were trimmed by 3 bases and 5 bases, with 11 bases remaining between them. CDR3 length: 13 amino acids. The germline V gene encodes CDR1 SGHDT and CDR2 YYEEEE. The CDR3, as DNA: TGTGCCAGCAGCTCCGGACGAGGGGAGACCCAGTACTTC. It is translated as CASSSGRGETQYF.

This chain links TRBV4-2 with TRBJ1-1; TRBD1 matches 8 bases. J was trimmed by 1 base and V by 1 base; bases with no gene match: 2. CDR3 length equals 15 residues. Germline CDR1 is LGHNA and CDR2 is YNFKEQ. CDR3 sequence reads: CASSQADRGNTEAFF. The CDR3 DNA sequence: TGTGCCAGCAGCCAAGCAGACAGGGGGAACACTGAAGCTTTCTTT.

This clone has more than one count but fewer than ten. CDR3 nucleotides: TGCAGCGTTGTTAAGATGAACCAAGAGACCCAGTACTTC. The encoded protein is CSVVKMNQETQYF. The rearrangement uses TRBV29-1 and TRBJ2-5; D call uncertain. Germline lookup yields CDR1 SQVTM and CDR2 ANQGSEA. Trimming removed 4 bases from V and 0 bases from J, with 9 bases in between. CDR3 length equals 13 residues.

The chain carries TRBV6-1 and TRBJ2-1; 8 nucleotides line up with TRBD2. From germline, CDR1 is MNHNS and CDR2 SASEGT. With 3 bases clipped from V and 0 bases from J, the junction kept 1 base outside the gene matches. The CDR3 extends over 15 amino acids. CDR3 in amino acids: CASSESGSSYNEQFF. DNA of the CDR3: TGTGCCAGCAGTGAGAGCGGGAGCTCCTACAATGAGCAGTTCTTC.

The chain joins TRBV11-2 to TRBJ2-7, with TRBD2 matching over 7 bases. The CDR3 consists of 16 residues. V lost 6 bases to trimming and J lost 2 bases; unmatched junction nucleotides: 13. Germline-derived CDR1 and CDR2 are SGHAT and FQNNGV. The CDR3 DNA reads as TGTGCCAGCAGTGGGTTGGGAGGGATCGGAGCCTACGAGCAGTACTTC. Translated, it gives CASSGLGGIGAYEQYF. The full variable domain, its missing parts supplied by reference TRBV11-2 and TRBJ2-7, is EAGVAQSPRYKIIEKRQSVAFWCNPISGHATLYWYQQILGQGPKLLIQFQNNGVVDDSQLPKDRFSAERLKGVDSTLKIQPAKLEDSAVYLCASSGLGGIGAYEQYFGPGTRLTVT.

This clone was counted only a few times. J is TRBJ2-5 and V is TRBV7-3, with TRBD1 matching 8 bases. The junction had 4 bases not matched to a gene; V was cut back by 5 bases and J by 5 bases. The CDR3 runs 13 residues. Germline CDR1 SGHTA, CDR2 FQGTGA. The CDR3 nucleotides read TGTGCCAGCAGCCAGACAGGGGTGGAGACCCAGTACTTC. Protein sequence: CASSQTGVETQYF. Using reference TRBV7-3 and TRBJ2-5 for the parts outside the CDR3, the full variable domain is GAGVSQTPSNKVTEKGKYVELRCDPISGHTALYWYRQSLGQGPEFLIYFQGTGAADDSGLPNDRFFAVRPEGSVSTLKIQRTERGDSAVYLCASSQTGVETQYFGPGTRLLVL.

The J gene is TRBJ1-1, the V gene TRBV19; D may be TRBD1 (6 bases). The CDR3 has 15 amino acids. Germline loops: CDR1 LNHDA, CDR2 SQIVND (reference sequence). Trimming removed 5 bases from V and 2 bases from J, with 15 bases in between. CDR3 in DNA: TGTGCCAGTAGTCACCCCGGGACATCAAACACTGAAGCTTTCTTT. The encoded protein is CASSHPGTSNTEAFF.

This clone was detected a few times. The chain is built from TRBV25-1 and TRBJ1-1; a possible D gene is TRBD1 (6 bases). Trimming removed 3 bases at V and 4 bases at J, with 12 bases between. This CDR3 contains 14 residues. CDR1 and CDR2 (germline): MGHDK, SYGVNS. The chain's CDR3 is CASSDRGWGTEAFF. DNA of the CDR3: TGTGCCAGCAGTGACAGGGGTTGGGGCACTGAAGCTTTCTTT.

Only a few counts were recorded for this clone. CDR3 bases: TGTGCCAGCAGCTTAGTACTCCCCCCCACCGGGGAGCTGTTTTTT. Protein product: CASSLVLPPTGELFF. V is TRBV7-2 and J is TRBJ2-2; D not resolved. The CDR3 sequence is 15 residues long. V was shortened by 1 base and J by 4 bases, with 10 bases between the two germline ends. Per germline, CDR1 SGHTA and CDR2 FQGNSA.

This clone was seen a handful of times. The CDR3 DNA reads as TGTGCCAGCAGCCCGGCCCCAGGGCGGGGGGACACCGGGGAGCTGTTTTTT. Encoded protein: CASSPAPGRGDTGELFF. The rearrangement links TRBV4-2 to TRBJ2-2; TRBD2 matches at 8 bases. Germline V CDR1 and CDR2: LGHNA, YNFKEQ. Trimming took 4 bases from V and 3 from J; bases not matched to a gene: 10. CDR3 size: 17 residues.

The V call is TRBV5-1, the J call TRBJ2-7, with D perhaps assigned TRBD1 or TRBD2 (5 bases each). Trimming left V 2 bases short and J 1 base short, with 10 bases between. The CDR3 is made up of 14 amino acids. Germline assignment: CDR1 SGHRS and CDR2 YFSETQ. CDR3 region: CASSFRGESYEQYF. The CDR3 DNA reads TGCGCCAGCAGCTTTAGGGGAGAATCCTACGAGCAGTACTTC.

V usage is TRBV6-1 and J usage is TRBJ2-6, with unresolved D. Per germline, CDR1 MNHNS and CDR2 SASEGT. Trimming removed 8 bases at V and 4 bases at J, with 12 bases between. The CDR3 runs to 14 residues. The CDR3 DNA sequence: TGTGCCAGCCTGTCCCGTGGAGGGGCCAACGTCCTGACTTTC. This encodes CASLSRGGANVLTF.

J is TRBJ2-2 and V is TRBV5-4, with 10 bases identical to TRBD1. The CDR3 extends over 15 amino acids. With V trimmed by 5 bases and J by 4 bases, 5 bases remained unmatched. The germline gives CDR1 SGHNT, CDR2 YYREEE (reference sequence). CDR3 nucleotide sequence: TGTGCCAGCAGAAGGACAGGGGGAGTCACCGGGGAGCTGTTTTTT. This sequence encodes CASRRTGGVTGELFF.

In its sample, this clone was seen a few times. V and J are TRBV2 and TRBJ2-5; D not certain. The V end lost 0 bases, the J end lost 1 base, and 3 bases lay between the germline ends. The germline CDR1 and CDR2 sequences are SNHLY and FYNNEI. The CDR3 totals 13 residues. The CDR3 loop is CASSEAVQETQYF. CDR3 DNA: TGTGCCAGCAGTGAAGCCGTCCAAGAGACCCAGTACTTC. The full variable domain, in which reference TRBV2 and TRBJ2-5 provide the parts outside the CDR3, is EPEVTQTPSHQVTQMGQEVILRCVPISNHLYFYWYRQILGQKVEFLVSFYNNEISEKSEIFDDQFSVERPDGSNFTLKIRSTKLEDSAMYFCASSEAVQETQYFGPGTRLLVL.

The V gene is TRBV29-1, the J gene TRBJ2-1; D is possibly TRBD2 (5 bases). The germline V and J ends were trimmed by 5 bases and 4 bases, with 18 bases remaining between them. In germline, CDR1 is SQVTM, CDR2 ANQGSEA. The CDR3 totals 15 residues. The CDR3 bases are TGCAGCGTTCTAGGGCGACTATTTATTTACAATGAGCAGTTCTTC. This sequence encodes CSVLGRLFIYNEQFF.

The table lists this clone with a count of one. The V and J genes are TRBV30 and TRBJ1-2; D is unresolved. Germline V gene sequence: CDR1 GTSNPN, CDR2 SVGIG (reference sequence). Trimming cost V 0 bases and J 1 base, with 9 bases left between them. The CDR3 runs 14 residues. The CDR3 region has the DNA TGTGCCTGGAGTGTACAAGAGAATAACTATGGCTACACCTTC. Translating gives CAWSVQENNYGYTF.

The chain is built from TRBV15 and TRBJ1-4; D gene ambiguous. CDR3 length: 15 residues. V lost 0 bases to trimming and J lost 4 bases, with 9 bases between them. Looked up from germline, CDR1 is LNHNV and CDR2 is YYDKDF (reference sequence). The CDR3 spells CATSRDRADNEKLFF. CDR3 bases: TGTGCCACCAGCAGAGATCGGGCAGATAATGAAAAACTGTTTTTT.

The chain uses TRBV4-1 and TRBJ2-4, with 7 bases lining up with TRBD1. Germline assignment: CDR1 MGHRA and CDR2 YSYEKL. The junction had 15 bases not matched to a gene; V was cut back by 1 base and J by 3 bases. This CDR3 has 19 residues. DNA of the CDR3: TGCGCCAGCAGCCAAGGCAAAGGGGGCTACGTCAACAACAAAAACATTCAGTACTTC. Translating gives CASSQGKGGYVNNKNIQYF.

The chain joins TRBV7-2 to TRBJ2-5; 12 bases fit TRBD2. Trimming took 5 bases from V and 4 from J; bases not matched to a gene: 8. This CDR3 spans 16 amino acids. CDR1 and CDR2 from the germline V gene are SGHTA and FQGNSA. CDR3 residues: CASSRGGLAGRETQYF. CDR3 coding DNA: TGTGCCAGCAGCCGTGGCGGACTAGCGGGGAGAGAGACCCAGTACTTC.

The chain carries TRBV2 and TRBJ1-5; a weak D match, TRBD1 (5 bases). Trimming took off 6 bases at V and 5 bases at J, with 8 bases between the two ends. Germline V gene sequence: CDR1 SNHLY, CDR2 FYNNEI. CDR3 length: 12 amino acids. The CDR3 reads CASRQQDQPQHF. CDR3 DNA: TGTGCCAGCAGACAACAGGATCAGCCCCAGCATTTT.

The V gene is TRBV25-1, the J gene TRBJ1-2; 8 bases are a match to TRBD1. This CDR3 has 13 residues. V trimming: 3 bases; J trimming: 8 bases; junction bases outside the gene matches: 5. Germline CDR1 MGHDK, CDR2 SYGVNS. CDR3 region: CASSEPGQAGYTF. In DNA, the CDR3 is TGTGCCAGCAGTGAGCCGGGACAGGCAGGCTACACCTTC.

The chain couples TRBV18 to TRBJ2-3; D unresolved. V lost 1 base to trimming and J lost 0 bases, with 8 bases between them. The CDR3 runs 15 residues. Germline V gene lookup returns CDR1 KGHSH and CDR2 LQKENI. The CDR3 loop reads CASSPQAASTDTQYF. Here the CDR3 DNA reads TGTGCCAGCTCACCACAAGCAGCTAGCACAGATACGCAGTATTTT.

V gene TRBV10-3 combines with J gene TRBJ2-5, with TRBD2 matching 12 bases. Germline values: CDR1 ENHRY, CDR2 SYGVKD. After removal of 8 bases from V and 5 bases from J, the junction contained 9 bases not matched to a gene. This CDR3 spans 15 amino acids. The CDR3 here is CAIRTSGDPRETQYF. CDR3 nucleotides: TGTGCCATCCGGACTAGCGGGGACCCTCGGGAGACCCAGTACTTC.

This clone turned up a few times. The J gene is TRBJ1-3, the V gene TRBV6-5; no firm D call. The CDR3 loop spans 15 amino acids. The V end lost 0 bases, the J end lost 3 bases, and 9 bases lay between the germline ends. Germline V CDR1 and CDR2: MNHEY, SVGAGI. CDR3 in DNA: TGTGCCAGCAGTTACTCGGGGAGCATTGGAAACACCATATATTTT. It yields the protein CASSYSGSIGNTIYF.

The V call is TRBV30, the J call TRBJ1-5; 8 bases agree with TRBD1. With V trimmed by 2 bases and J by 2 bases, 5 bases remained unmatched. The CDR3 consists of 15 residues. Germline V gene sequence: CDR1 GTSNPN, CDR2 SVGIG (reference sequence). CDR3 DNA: TGTGCCTGGAGTACCGGACAGGGCGGCAATCAGCCCCAGCATTTT. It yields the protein CAWSTGQGGNQPQHF.